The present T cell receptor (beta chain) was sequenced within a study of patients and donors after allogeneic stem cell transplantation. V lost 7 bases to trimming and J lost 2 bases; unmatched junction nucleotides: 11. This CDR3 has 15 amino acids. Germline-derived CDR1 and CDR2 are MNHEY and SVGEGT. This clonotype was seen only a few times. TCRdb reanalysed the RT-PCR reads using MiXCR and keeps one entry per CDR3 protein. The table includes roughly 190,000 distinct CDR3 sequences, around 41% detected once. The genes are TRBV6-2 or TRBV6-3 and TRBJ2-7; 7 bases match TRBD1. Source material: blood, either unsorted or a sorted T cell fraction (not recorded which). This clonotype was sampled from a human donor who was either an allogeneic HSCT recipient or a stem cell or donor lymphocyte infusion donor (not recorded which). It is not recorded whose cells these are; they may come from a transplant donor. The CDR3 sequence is CASNDLPGQAYEQYF. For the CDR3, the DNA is TGTGCCAGCAACGACCTTCCCGGACAGGCCTACGAGCAGTACTTC.